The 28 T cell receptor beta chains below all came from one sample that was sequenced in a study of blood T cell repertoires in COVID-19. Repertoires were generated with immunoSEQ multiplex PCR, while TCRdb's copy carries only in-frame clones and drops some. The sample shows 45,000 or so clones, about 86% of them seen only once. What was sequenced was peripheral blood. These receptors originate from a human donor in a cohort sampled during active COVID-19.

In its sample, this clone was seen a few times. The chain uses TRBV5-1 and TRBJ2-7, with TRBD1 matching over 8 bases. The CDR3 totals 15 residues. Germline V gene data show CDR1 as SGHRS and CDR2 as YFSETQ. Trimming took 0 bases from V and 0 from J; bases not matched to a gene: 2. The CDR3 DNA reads TGCGCCAGCAGCTTGGGGACAGGGAGCTCCTACGAGCAGTACGTC. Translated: CASSLGTGSSYEQYV.

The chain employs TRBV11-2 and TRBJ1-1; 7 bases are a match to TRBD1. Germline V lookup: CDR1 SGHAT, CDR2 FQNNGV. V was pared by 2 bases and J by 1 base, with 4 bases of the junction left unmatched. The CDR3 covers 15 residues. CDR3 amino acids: CASSLRQGGNTEAFF. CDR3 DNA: TGTGCCAGCAGCTTAAGACAGGGAGGGAACACTGAAGCTTTCTTT.

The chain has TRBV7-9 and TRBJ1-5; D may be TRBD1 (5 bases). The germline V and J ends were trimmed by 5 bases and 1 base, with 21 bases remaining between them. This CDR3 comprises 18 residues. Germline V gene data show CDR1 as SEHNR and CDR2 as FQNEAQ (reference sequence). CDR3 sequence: CASSPSGSREFSNQPQHF. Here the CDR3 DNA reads TGTGCCAGCAGCCCTTCCGGGAGCAGGGAGTTCAGCAATCAGCCCCAGCATTTT.

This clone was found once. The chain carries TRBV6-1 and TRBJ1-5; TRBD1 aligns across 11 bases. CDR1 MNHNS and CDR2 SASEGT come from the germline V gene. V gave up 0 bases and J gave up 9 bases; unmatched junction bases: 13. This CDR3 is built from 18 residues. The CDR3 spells CASSEALRTGGFYPPQHF. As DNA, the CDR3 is TGTGCCAGCAGTGAAGCGCTTCGGACAGGGGGCTTTTACCCGCCCCAGCATTTT.

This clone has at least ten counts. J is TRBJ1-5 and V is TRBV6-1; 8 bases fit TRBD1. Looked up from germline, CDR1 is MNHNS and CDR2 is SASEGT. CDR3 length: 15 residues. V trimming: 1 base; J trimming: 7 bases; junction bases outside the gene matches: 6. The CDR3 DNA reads TGTGCCAGCAGTGAAGTCGGACAGGGCCGACAGCCCCAGCATTTT. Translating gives CASSEVGQGRQPQHF.

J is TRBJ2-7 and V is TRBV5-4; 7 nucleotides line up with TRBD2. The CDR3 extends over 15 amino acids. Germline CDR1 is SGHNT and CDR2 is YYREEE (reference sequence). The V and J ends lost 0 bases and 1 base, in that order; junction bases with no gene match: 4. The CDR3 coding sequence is TGTGCCAGCAGCTTGGCAGCGGGGTATTCCTACGAGCAGTACTTC. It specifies CASSLAAGYSYEQYF.

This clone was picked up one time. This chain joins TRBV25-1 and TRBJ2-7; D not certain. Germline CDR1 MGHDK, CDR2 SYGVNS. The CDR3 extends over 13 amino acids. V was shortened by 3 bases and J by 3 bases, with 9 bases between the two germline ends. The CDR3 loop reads CASSERHNYEQYF. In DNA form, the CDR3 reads TGTGCCAGCAGTGAGAGACATAACTACGAGCAGTACTTC.

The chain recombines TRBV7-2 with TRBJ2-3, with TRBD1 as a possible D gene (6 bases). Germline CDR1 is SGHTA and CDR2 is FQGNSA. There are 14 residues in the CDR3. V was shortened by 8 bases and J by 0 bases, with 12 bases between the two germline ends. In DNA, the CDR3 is TGTGCCAGCCACAGGGATCCTAGCACAGATACGCAGTATTTT. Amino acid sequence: CASHRDPSTDTQYF.

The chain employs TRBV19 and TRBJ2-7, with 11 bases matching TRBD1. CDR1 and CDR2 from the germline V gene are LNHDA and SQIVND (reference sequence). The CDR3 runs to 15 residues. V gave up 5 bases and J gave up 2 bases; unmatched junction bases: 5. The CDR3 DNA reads TGTGCCAGTAGTGTAGGACAGGGGGCTACCTACGAGCAGTACTTC. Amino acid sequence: CASSVGQGATYEQYF. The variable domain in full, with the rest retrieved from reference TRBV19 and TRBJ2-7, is DGGITQSPKYLFRKEGQNVTLSCEQNLNHDAMYWYRQDPGQGLRLIYYSQIVNDFQKGDIAEGYSVSREKKESFPLTVTSAQKNPTAFYLCASSVGQGATYEQYFGPGTRLTVT.

The CDR3 region is CASSQVWTPGTSGGDGTDTQYF. DNA of the CDR3: TGCGCCAGCAGCCAAGTTTGGACCCCAGGGACTAGCGGGGGGGATGGCACAGATACGCAGTATTTT. The chain links TRBV4-1 to TRBJ2-3, with 16 bases lining up with TRBD2. The J segment lost 1 base and the V segment lost 1 base, leaving 14 bases of the junction unmatched. Germline V gene data show CDR1 as MGHRA and CDR2 as YSYEKL. The CDR3 has 22 residues.

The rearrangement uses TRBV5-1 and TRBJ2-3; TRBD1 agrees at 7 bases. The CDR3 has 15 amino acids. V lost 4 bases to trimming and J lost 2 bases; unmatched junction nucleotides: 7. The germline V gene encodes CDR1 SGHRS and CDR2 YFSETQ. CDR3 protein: CASSQDRPNTDTQYF. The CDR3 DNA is TGCGCCAGCAGCCAGGACAGGCCCAACACAGATACGCAGTATTTT.

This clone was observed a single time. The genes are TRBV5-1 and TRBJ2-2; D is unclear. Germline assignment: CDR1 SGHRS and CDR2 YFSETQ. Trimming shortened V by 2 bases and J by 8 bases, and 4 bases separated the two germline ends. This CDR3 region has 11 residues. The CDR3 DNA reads TGCGCCAGCAGCTTCCCAGGGGAGCTGTTTTTT. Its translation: CASSFPGELFF.

The CDR3 reads CASSIGTSVTDTQYF. The CDR3 DNA follows: TGTGCCAGTAGTATTGGGACTAGCGTAACAGATACGCAGTATTTT. The chain has TRBV19 and TRBJ2-3; 10 positions match TRBD2. The CDR3 has 15 residues. Trimming at V came to 3 bases and at J to 3 bases, leaving 3 bases not matched to a gene. Germline CDR1 reads LNHDA; CDR2 reads SQIVND (reference sequence).

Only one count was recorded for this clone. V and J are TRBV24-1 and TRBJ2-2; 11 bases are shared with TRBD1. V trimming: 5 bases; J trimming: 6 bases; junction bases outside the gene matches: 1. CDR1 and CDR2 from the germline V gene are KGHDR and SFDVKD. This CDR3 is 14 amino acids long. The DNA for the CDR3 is TGTGCCACCAGTGGGGGACAGGGGGCCGGGGAGCTGTTTTTT. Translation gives CATSGGQGAGELFF.

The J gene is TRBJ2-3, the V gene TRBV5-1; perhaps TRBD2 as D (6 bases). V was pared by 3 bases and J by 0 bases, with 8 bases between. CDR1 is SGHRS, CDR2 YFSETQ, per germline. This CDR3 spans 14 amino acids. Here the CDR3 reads CASSYGGSTDTQYF. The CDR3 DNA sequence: TGCGCCAGCAGCTACGGGGGAAGCACAGATACGCAGTATTTT.

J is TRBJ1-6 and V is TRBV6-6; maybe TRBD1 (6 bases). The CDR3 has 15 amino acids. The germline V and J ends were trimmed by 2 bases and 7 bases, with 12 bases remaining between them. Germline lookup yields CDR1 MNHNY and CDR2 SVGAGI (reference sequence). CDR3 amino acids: CASSYQTGRNSPLHF. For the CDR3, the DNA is TGTGCCAGCAGTTACCAGACAGGAAGAAATTCACCCCTCCACTTT.

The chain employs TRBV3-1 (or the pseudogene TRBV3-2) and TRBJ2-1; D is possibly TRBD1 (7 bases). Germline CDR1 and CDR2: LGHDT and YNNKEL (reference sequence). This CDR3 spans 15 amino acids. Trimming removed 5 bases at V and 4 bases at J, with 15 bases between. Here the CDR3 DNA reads TGTGCCAGCAGCGCAGGGGGGCAAGCTTACAATGAGCAGTTCTTC. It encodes CASSAGGQAYNEQFF.

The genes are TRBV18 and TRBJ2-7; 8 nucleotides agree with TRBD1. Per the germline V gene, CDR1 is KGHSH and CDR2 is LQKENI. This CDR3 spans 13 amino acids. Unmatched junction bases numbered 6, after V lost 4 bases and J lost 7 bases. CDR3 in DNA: TGTGCCAGCTCACAACAGGGGGATGGGGAGCAGTACGTC. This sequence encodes CASSQQGDGEQYV.

CDR3 nucleotide sequence: TGTGCCAGCAGCTTCTCAGGACTAGACGGCTACACCTTC. Protein sequence: CASSFSGLDGYTF. The chain joins TRBV7-8 to TRBJ1-2, with no clear D. Trimming took 3 bases from V and 8 from J, leaving 13 bases between them. CDR1 and CDR2 (germline): SGHVS, FQNEAQ. This CDR3 has 13 amino acids. The variable domain in full, with the rest retrieved from reference TRBV7-8 and TRBJ1-2, is GAGVSQSPRYKVAKRGQDVALRCDPISGHVSLFWYQQALGQGPEFLTYFQNEAQLDKSGLPSDRFFAERPEGSVSTLKIQRTQQEDSAVYLCASSFSGLDGYTFGSGTRLTVV.

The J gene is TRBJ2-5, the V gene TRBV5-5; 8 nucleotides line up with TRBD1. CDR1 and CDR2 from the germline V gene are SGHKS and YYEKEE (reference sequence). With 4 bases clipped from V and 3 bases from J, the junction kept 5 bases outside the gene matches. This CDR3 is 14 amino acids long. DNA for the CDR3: TGTGCCAGCAGCACGTACAGGGGGGAAGAGACCCAGTACTTC. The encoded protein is CASSTYRGEETQYF.

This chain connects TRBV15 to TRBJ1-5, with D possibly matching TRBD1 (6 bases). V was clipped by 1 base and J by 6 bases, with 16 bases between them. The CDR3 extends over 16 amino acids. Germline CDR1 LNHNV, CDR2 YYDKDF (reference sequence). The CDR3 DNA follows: TGTGCCACCAGCAGAGTTCCCGGGGGGCGTAGTCAGCCCCAGCATTTT. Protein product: CATSRVPGGRSQPQHF.

The CDR3 sequence: CASGRDTPNSPLHF. As DNA, the CDR3 is TGTGCCAGTGGCCGGGACACTCCTAATTCACCCCTCCACTTT. This sequence joins TRBV2 and TRBJ1-6; possible D gene TRBD1, 6 bases. The CDR3 has 14 residues. CDR1 is SNHLY, CDR2 FYNNEI, per germline. Trimming cost V 9 bases and J 6 bases, with 15 bases left between them.

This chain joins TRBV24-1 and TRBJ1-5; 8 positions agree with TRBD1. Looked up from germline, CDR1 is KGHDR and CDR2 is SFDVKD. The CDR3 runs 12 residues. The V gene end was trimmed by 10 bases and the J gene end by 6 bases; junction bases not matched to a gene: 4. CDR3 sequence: CATGTGAQPQHF. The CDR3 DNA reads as TGTGCCACTGGGACAGGTGCTCAGCCCCAGCATTTT.

The CDR3 DNA reads as TGTGCCAGCAGCCAAGTGGCTAGGTCCGGGGAGCTGTTTTTT. Protein: CASSQVARSGELFF. This chain connects TRBV3-1 (or the pseudogene TRBV3-2) to TRBJ2-2; no clear D gene. With 1 base removed from V and 6 bases from J, the gap between germline ends came to 9 bases. This CDR3 comprises 14 residues. In germline, CDR1 is LGHDT, CDR2 YNNKEL (reference sequence).

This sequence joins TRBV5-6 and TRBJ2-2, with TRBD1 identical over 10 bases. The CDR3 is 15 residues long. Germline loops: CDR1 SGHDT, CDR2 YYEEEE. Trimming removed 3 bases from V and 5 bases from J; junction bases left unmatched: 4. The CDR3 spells CASSSDRGLTGELFF. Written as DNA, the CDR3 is TGTGCCAGCAGCTCAGACAGGGGGCTAACCGGGGAGCTGTTTTTT.

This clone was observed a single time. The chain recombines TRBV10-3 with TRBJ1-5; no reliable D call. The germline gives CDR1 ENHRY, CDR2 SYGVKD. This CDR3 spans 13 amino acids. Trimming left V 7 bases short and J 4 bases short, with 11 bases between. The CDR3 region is CAITGQINQPQHF. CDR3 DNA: TGTGCCATCACTGGCCAGATTAATCAGCCCCAGCATTTT.

The CDR3 is CASARGDSSGNTIYF. The CDR3 DNA reads as TGCGCCAGCGCCAGGGGGGACTCCTCTGGAAACACCATATATTTT. V and J are TRBV5-1 and TRBJ1-3; TRBD1 matches 7 bases. CDR1 is SGHRS, CDR2 YFSETQ, per germline. V shed 7 bases, J shed 0 bases, and the junction held 7 bases outside the gene matches. The CDR3 length is 15 residues.

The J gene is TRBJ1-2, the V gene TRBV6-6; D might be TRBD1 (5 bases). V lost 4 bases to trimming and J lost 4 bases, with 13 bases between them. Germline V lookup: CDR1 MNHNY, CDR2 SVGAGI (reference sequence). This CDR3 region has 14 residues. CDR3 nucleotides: TGTGCCAGCAGTTCCCGACAGCACCTCTATGGCTACACCTTC. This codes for CASSSRQHLYGYTF.